The T cell receptor (beta chain) under discussion was sequenced for a study of human T cells and chemical hapten exposure. Study information: Alopecia areata, totalis or universalis was found in mostly female patients. Slight volume differences across pooled libraries mainly accounted for varying per-sample TCR yields. General observations from the study: Among expanded TCRs, significantly more large CDR3 similarity clusters formed than among controls.

Points on this clonotype: Antigen: not known.

The CDR3 is 12 residues long. Germline V gene data show CDR1 as SEHNR and CDR2 as FQNEAQ (reference sequence). After removal of 11 bases from V and 1 base from J, the junction contained 0 bases not matched to a gene. As for time point: patch test 1, 2 weeks after DPC sensitization. Regarding treatment: therapeutic diphenylcyclopropenone sensitization with weekly scalp DPC. TCRdb re-called the RACE reads through MiXCR, storing one row per CDR3 protein. Among approximately 90,000 distinct CDR3 sequences, roughly an eighth were seen once, and the ten largest hold around 2.2%. The chain combines TRBV7-9 with TRBJ2-2; 8 bases match TRBD1. The source material was whole blood, sampled in connection with sensitization to the hapten diphenylcyclopropenone (DPC). This TCR came from a middle-aged woman with alopecia areata. Some clones in this sample may be carry-over from other donors' samples. CDR3 DNA sequence: TGTGCCGGGACAGGGAACACCGGGGAGCTGTTTTTT. This gives the protein CAGTGNTGELFF.